What follows describes a single T cell receptor (beta chain). The specificity of this receptor is unknown. No much larger clone is present one base from it, and per-base qualities are unavailable. The sample originates from a study of blood T cell repertoires in COVID-19 (dated by TCRdb to 2018 to 2020). For context, the study as a whole: The collaborator samples originated in the United States, Italy and Spain and spanned the acute and convalescent phases of COVID-19. Subjects who had been exposed to COVID-19, were actively infected with it, or had recovered from it provided the deeply sampled blood TCRbeta repertoires that made up the dataset. The prospective study material was composed of cDNA or gDNA derived from T cells, B-cell-depleted T cells, or PBMCs. Samples came from the ongoing ImmuneRACE study (first 160 participants) plus 1,254 subjects from 6 global collaborators. Sample metadata almost always included a de-identified subject ID, COVID-19 status, age in years and sex. Where HLA class I and class II types were available, the types were taken from metadata supplied by the sample provider, not from assay-based typing. The repertoires were released in a freely available public database intended as a resource for research on the immune response to SARS-CoV-2. Broad study findings and their caveats: The amount of clinical and demographic metadata varied by source and participant and was provided uncurated.

Per the germline V gene, SGHDT is the CDR1 and YYEEEE is the CDR2. Trimming costs V 4 bases and J 2 bases, and their ends lie 13 bases apart. Inclusive of the bounding cysteine and phenylalanine, the CDR3 is 15 residues long. Solely the CDR3 DNA is kept, with 45 bases framed from the first base. TCRbeta CDR3 regions were amplified from genomic DNA by means of the immunoSEQ Assay, a bias-controlled multiplex PCR. Per the original workflow: Within the assay, amplification of reference gene primers was used to estimate how many nucleated cells each sample contained. To quantify the absolute abundance of each unique TCRbeta CDR3 rearrangement, sequence reads were collapsed and filtered. For each sample, productive Simpson clonality was calculated as the square root of Simpson's diversity index across productive rearrangements. This immuneACCESS table, as held by TCRdb, lists in-frame sequences with V and J called but not all clones. Of the missing ones, under half trace to an unresolved V gene in checked studies; the others have no known cause. That table furnishes V, J and clone size, whereas the DNA furnished D and trimming. Recorded for this sample are 380,000 or so clones; 70% to 90% of them occurred a single time. Jointly, the top ten make up 0.95% to 1.5% of the sample.

Collaborating institutions collected whole blood in K2EDTA tubes following their own protocols. Collaborator samples were shipped for TCRbeta analysis as frozen whole blood, isolated PBMCs, or DNA extracted from either sample type. The source material was peripheral blood. The receptor comes from a man aged 35 to 55 with acute or convalescent COVID-19. The sequence links TRBV5-6 to TRBJ2-1; TRBD2 is a possible D gene, resting on 6 matching bases. The DNA sequence is given as TGTGCCAGCAGCCCACGACTAGTTACCTACAATGAGCAGTTCTTC. Its product reads: CASSPRLVTYNEQFF.